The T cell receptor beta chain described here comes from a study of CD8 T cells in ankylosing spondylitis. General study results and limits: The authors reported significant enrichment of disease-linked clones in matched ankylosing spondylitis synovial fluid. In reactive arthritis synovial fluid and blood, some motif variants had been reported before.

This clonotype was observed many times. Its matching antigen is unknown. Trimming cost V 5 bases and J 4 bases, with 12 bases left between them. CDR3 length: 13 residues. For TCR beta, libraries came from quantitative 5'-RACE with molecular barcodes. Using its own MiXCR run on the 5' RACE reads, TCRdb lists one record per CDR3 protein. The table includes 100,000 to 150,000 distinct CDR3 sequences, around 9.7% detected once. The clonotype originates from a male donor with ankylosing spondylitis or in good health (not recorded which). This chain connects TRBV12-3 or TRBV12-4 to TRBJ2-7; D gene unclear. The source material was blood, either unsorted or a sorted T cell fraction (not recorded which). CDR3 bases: TGTGCCAGCAGTCCCCGTATTCGGTACGAGCAGTACTTC. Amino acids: CASSPRIRYEQYF.